The clone carrying this TCR beta chain has a handful of counts. The entry originates in a study of blood T cell repertoires in COVID-19. At the level of the study: Italy, Spain and the United States were the sources of the convalescent and acute COVID-19 samples. T cells, B-cell-depleted T cells, or PBMCs provided the cDNA or gDNA that served as material.

The CDR3 length is 16 residues. Deletions cut 1 base from V and 6 bases from J, with 20 bases between. Germline lookup yields CDR1 SQVTM and CDR2 ANQGSEA. Original processing notes: Reference gene primer amplification yielded estimated nucleated cell counts. TCRdb's table, derived via immunoSEQ multiplex PCR, lists solely in-frame clones and lacks some. V and J calls and clone size are as listed in that table; D and trimming were resolved from the DNA. The table lists tens of thousands of clones, around 74% of them singletons. The source is a man in his 70s with acute or convalescent COVID-19. Sequencing was carried out using peripheral blood. The V and J genes are TRBV29-1 and TRBJ2-3; D might be TRBD2 (5 bases). CDR3 amino acids: CSVEAPGEGFGDTQYF. The CDR3 DNA is TGCAGCGTTGAAGCTCCCGGGGAAGGTTTCGGGGATACGCAGTATTTT.